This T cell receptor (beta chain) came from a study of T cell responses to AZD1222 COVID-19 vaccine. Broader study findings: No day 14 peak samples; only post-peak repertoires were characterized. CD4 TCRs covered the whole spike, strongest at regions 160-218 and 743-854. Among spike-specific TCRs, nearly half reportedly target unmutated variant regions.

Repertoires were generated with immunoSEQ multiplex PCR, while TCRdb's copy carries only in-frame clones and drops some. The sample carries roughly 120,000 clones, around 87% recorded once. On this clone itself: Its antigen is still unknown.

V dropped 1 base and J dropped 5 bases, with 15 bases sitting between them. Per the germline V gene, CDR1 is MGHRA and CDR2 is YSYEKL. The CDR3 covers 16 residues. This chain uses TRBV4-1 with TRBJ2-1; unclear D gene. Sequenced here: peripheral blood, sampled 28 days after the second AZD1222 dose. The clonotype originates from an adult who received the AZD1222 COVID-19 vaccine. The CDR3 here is CASSQGLRFHNNEQFF. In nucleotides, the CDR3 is TGCGCCAGCAGCCAAGGTCTCCGCTTCCATAACAATGAGCAGTTCTTC.